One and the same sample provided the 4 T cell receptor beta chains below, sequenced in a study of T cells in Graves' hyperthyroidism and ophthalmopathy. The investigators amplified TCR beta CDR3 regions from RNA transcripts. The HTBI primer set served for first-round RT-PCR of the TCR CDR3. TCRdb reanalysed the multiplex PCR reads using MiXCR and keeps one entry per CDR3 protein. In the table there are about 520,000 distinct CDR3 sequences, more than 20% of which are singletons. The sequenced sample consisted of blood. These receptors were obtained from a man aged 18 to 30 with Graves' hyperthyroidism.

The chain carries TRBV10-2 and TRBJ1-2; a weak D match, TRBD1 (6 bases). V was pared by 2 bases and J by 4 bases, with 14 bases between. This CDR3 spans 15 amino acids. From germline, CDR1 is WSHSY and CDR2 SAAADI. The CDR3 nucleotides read TGCGCCAGCAGTGAGCCCGGGGGGGGCGGCTATGGCTACACCTTC. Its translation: CASSEPGGGGYGYTF.

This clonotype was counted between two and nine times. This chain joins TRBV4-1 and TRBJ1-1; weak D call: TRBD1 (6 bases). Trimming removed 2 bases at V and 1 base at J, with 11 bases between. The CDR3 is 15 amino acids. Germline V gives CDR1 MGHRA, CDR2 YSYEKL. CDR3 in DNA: TGCGCCAGCAGCCAACCGGGACACCCGAACACTGAAGCTTTCTTT. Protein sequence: CASSQPGHPNTEAFF.

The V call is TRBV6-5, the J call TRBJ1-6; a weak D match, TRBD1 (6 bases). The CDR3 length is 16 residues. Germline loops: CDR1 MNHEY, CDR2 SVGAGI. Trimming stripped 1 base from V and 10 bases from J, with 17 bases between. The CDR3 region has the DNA TGTGCCAGCAGTTACTGGCAGGGGTCGGGGGGCTCACCCCTCCACTTT. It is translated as CASSYWQGSGGSPLHF.

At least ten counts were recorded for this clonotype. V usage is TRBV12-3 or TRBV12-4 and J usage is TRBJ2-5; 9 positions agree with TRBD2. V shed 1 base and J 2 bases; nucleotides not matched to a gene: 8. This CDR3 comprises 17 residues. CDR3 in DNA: TGTGCCAGCAGTTTAGAGGCTAGCGGGGTATGGCAAGAGACCCAGTACTTC. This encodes CASSLEASGVWQETQYF.